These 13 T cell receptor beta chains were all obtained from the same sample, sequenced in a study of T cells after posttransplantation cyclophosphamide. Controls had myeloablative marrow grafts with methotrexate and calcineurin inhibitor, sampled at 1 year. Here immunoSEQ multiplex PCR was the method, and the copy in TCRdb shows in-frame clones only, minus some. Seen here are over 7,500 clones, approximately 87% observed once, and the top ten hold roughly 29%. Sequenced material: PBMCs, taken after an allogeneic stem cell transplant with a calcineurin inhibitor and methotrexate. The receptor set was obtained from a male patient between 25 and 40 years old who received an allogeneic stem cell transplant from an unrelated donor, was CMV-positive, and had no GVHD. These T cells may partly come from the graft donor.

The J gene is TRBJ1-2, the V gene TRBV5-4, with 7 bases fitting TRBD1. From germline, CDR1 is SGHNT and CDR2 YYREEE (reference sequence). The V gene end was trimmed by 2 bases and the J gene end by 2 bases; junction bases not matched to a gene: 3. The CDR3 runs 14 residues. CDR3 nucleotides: TGTGCCAGCAGCTTACCGGGACAGAACTATGGCTACACCTTC. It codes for CASSLPGQNYGYTF.

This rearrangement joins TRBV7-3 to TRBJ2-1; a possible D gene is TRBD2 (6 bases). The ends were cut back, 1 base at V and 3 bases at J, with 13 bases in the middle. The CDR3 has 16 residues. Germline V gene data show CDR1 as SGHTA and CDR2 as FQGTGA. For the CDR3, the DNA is TGTGCCAGCAGCTTAAGAGGGAGGCCGCGCTACAATGAGCAGTTCTTC. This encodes CASSLRGRPRYNEQFF. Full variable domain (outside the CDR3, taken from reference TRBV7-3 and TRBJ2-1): GAGVSQTPSNKVTEKGKYVELRCDPISGHTALYWYRQSLGQGPEFLIYFQGTGAADDSGLPNDRFFAVRPEGSVSTLKIQRTERGDSAVYLCASSLRGRPRYNEQFFGPGTRLTVL.

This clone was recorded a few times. The CDR3 DNA is TGCGCCAGCAGCGGACAGGGGAGCCGGGCCCACGAGCAGTACGTC. Residues: CASSGQGSRAHEQYV. The rearrangement joins TRBV10-1 to TRBJ2-7; 9 nucleotides match TRBD1. Germline V gene data show CDR1 as WNHNN and CDR2 as SYGVQD (reference sequence). This CDR3 spans 15 amino acids. Unmatched junction bases numbered 11, after V lost 6 bases and J lost 5 bases.

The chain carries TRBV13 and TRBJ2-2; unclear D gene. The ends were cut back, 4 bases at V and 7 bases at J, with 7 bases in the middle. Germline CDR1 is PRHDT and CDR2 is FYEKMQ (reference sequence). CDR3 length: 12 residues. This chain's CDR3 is CASSSYGGELFF. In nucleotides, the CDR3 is TGTGCCAGCAGCTCGTACGGCGGGGAGCTGTTTTTT. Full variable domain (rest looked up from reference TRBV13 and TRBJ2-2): AAGVIQSPRHLIKEKRETATLKCYPIPRHDTVYWYQQGPGQDPQFLISFYEKMQSDKGSIPDRFSAQQFSDYHSELNMSSLELGDSALYFCASSSYGGELFFGEGSRLTVL.

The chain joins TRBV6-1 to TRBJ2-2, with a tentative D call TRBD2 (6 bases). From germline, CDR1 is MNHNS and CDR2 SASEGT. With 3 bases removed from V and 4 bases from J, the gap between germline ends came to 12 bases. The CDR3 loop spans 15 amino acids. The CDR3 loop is CASSDSGWATGELFF. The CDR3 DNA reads TGTGCCAGCAGTGACAGCGGGTGGGCCACCGGGGAGCTGTTTTTT.

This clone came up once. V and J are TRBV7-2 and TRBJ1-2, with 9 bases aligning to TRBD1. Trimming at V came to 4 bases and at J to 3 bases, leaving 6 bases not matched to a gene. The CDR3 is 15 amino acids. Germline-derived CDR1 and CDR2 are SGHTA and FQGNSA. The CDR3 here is CASSSPDRGDYGYTF. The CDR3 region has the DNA TGTGCCAGCAGCTCCCCGGACAGGGGCGACTATGGCTACACCTTC.

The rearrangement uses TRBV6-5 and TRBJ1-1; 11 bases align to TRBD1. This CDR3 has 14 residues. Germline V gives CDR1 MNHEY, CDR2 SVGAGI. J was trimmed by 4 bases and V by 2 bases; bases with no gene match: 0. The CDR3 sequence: CASSYGTGGTEAFF. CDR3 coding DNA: TGTGCCAGCAGTTACGGGACAGGGGGCACTGAAGCTTTCTTT.

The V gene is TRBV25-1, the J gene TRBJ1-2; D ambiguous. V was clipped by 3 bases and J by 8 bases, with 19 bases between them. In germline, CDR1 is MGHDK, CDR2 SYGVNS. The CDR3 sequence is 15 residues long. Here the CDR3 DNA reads TGTGCCAGCAGTGATCGAACGGCCCCCCGGAGCGGCTACACCTTC. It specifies CASSDRTAPRSGYTF.

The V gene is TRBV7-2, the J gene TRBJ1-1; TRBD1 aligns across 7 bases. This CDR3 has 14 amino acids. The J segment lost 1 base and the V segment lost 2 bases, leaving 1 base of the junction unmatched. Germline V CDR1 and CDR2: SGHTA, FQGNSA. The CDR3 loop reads CASSLWDRNTEAFF. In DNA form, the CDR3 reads TGTGCCAGCAGCTTATGGGACAGGAACACTGAAGCTTTCTTT.

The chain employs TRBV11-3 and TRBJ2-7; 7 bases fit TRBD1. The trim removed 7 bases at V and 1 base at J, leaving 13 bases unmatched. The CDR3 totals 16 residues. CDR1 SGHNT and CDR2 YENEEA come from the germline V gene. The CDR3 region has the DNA TGTGCCAGCAACTCAGACGGACAGGAGGAATCCTACGAGCAGTACTTC. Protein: CASNSDGQEESYEQYF.

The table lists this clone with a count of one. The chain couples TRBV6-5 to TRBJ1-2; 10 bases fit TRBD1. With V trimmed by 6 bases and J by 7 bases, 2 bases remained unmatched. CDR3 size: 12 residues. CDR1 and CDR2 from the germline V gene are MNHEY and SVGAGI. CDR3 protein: CASSRTGGGYTF. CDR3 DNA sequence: TGTGCCAGCAGCCGGACAGGGGGTGGCTACACCTTC.

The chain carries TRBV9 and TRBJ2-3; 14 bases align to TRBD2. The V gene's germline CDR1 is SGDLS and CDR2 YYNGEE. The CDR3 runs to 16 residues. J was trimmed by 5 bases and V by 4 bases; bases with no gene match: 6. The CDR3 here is CASSSGLAGEIDTQYF. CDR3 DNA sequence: TGTGCCAGCAGCTCGGGACTAGCGGGAGAAATAGATACGCAGTATTTT.

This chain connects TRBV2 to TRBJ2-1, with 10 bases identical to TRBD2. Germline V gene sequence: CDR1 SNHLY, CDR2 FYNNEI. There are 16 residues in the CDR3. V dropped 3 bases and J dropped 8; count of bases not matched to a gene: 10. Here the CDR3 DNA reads TGTGCCAGCAGTGACGAACTAGCGGGACCCTGGGATGAGCAGTTCTTC. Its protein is CASSDELAGPWDEQFF.